Listed here are 18 T cell receptor beta chains from one sample, sequenced in a study of CXCR3-negative and CXCR3-positive naive CD8 T cells. Study outcomes and limitations: When CXCR3-positive naive cells were set against CXCR3-negative naive cells, the former had more hydrophobic TRB CDR3s.

No cognate antigen is known for these TCRs. 5' RACE with UMI labels generated the TRB cDNA libraries. TCRdb reanalyzed the 5' RACE reads and collapses them to one entry per CDR3 protein, without DNA. The listing contains over 100,000 distinct CDR3 sequences. The sample consisted of naive CXCR3+ CD8+ T cells from blood. Subset of the sample: CD45RO-CCR7+CD27+CD95- naive CD8+ T cells expressing CXCR3 (TNR3+). Source of these receptors: a human donor in good health. Some clones in this sample may be carry-over from other donors' samples.

This chain joins TRBV5-6 and TRBJ2-1; without DNA, the TCRdb call of TRBD2 cannot be checked. Germline V gene lookup returns CDR1 SGHDT and CDR2 YYEEEE. The CDR3 contains 16 residues. The CDR3 is CASSLNPGGMYNEQFF.

The rearrangement uses TRBV12-3 or TRBV12-4 and TRBJ1-5; no DNA is available, so the TRBD1 call from TCRdb remains unchecked. The CDR3 covers 15 residues. CDR3 sequence: CASSLFLQGSQPQHF.

V gene TRBV11-2 combines with J gene TRBJ2-1; TCRdb's assignment of TRBD2 cannot be checked, as there is no DNA. The V gene's germline CDR1 is SGHAT and CDR2 FQNNGV. This CDR3 region has 18 residues. CDR3 loop: CASSPEAGRFLNYNEQFF.

This chain joins TRBV28 and TRBJ2-3; the D call from TCRdb, TRBD2, cannot be confirmed without DNA. CDR3 length: 15 amino acids. Germline-derived CDR1 and CDR2 are MDHEN and SYDVKM. The CDR3 protein is CASSLLLRGADTQYF.

The V call is TRBV20-1, the J call TRBJ2-7. The CDR3 totals 11 residues. CDR1 is DFQATT and CDR2 is SNEGSKA in the germline V gene (reference sequence). CDR3 region: CSARDSYEQYF.

The CDR3: CASSSGQVFNQPQHF. The rearrangement joins TRBV3-1 to TRBJ1-5; TCRdb lists TRBD1, though no DNA is available to test this call. The germline gives CDR1 LGHDT, CDR2 YNNKEL (reference sequence). This CDR3 region has 15 residues. Variable domain in full (rest from reference TRBV3-1 and TRBJ1-5): DTAVSQTPKYLVTQMGNDKSIKCEQNLGHDTMYWYKQDSKKFLKIMFSYNNKELIINETVPNRFSPKSPDKAHLNLHINSLELGDSAVYFCASSSGQVFNQPQHFGDGTRLSIL.

The chain recombines TRBV25-1 with TRBJ2-3. Germline V gene lookup returns CDR1 MGHDK and CDR2 SYGVNS. This CDR3 region has 11 residues. The CDR3 reads CASSVGDTQYF.

The chain has TRBV19 and TRBJ2-2; TCRdb reports TRBD2, a call that lacks DNA to check it against. Germline CDR1 and CDR2: LNHDA and SQIVND (reference sequence). The CDR3 consists of 15 residues. This CDR3 is CASSIGTRGSGELFF.

V gene TRBV20-1 combines with J gene TRBJ2-5; TCRdb's D call, TRBD1, is unchecked because there is no DNA. CDR3 size: 15 residues. CDR1 and CDR2 from the germline V gene are DFQATT and SNEGSKA (reference sequence). The CDR3 sequence: CSAREDGQGGETQYF.

The V call is TRBV29-1, the J call TRBJ2-2; TCRdb's assignment of TRBD1 cannot be checked, as there is no DNA. Looked up from germline, CDR1 is SQVTM and CDR2 is ANQGSEA. The CDR3 spans 15 residues. The CDR3 here is CSVEGGLVNTGELFF.

The chain combines TRBV7-8 with TRBJ2-5; the D call from TCRdb, TRBD1, cannot be confirmed without DNA. Germline values: CDR1 SGHVS, CDR2 FQNEAQ. The CDR3 has 16 amino acids. Here the CDR3 reads CASSRKNPGQGETQYF.

The gene calls are TRBV6-7 and TRBJ1-5; absent DNA, TCRdb's TRBD1 call cannot be checked. Being an ORF, TRBV6-7 has a function that is uncertain. This CDR3 comprises 12 residues. The CDR3 reads CPQGARNQPQHF.

The gene calls are TRBV25-1 and TRBJ2-2. CDR1 is MGHDK, CDR2 SYGVNS, per germline. The CDR3 length is 12 residues. CDR3 loop: CASRLYSAELFF.

CDR3 sequence reads: CASSSRDFLREQYF. The chain joins TRBV5-1 to TRBJ2-7; TCRdb's D call, TRBD2, is unchecked because there is no DNA. This CDR3 spans 14 amino acids. Germline V gives CDR1 SGHRS, CDR2 YFSETQ.

This sequence joins TRBV5-1 and TRBJ2-7; the TCRdb call, TRBD1, lacks DNA for checking. This CDR3 has 12 amino acids. Germline V gives CDR1 SGHRS, CDR2 YFSETQ. CDR3 residues: CASSLIPDEQYF.

The rearrangement joins TRBV29-1 to TRBJ2-2; without DNA, the TCRdb call of TRBD1 cannot be checked. Germline V gives CDR1 SQVTM, CDR2 ANQGSEA. This CDR3 contains 13 residues. The CDR3 spells CSALTGGLGELFF.

The chain carries TRBV7-9 and TRBJ1-2. CDR1 is SEHNR and CDR2 is FQNEAQ in the germline V gene (reference sequence). The CDR3 covers 15 residues. The CDR3: CASSLLPAGYYGYTF.

The genes are TRBV7-6 and TRBJ2-1; no DNA is available, so the TRBD1 call from TCRdb remains unchecked. CDR1 and CDR2 (germline): SGHVS, FNYEAQ. CDR3 length equals 13 residues. CDR3 protein: CASSTSRGNEQFF.